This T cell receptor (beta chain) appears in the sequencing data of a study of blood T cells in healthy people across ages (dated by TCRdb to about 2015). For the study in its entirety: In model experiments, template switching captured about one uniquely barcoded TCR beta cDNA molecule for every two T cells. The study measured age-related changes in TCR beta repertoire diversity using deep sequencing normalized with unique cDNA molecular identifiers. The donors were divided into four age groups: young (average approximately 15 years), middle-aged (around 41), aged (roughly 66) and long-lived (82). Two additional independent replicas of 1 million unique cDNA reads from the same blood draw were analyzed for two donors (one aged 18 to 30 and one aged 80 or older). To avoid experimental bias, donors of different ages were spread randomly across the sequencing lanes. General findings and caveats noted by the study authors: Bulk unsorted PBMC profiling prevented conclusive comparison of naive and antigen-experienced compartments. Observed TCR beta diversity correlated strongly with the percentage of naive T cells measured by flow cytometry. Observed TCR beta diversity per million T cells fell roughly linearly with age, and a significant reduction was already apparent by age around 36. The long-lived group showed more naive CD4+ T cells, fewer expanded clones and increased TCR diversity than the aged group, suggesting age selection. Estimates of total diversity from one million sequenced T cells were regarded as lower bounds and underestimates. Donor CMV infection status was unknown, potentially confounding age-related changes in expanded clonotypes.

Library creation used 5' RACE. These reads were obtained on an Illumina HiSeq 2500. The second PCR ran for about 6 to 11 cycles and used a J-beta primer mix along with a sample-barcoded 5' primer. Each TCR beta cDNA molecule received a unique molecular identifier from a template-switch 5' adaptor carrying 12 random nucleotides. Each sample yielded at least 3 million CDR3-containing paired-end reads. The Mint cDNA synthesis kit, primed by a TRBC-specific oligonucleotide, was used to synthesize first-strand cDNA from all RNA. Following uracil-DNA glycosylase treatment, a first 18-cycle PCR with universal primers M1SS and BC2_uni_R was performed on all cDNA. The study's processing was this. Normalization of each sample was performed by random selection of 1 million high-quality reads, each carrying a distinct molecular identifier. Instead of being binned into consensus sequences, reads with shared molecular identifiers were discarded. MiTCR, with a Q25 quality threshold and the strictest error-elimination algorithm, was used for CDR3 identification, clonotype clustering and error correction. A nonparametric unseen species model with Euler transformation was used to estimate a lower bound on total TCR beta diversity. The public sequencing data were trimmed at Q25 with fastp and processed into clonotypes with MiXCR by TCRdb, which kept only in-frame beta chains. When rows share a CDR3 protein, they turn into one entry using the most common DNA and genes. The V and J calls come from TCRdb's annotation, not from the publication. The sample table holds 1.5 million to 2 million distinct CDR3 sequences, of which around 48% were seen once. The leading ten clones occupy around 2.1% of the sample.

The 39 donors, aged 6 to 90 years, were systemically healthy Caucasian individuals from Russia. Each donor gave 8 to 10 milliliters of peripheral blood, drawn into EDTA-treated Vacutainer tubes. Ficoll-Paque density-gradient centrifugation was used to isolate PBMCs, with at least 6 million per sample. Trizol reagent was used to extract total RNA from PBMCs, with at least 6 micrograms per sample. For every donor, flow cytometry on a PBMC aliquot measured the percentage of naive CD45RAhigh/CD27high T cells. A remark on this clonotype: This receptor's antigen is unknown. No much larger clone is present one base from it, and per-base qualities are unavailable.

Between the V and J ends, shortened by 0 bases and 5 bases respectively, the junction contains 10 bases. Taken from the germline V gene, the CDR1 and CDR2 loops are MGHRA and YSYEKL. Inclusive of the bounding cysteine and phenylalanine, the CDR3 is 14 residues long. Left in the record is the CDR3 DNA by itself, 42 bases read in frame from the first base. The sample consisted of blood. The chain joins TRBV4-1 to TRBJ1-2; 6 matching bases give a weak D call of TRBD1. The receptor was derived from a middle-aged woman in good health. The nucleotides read TGCGCCAGCAGCCAAGATACCGGGACATATGGCTACACCTTC. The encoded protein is CASSQDTGTYGYTF.